This paragraph covers one T cell receptor (beta chain) sequence. These data are taken from a study of OX40 agonist ivuxolimab in advanced cancers. Study details: Hepatocellular carcinoma, melanoma, renal cell or head and neck cancer affected the dose-escalation patients.

The CDR3 is 13 amino acids. The germline V gene has CDR1 MNHEY and CDR2 SMNVEV (reference sequence). V was clipped by 6 bases and J by 4 bases, with 12 bases between them. The repertoire was sequenced with immunoSEQ multiplex PCR; TCRdb's copy has only in-frame clones and lacks some. The table has roughly 75,000 clones, less than 90% seen once. Sequenced here: CD4+ or CD8+ T cells sorted from blood, sampled in a trial of the OX40 agonist ivuxolimab. The sequence was obtained from an adult with an advanced solid tumor such as melanoma, head and neck, liver or kidney cancer. The genes are TRBV27 and TRBJ1-2; D gene uncertain. The CDR3 region has the DNA TGTGCCAGCAGAGAGCCTTTTGGCTATGGCTACACCTTC. It is translated as CASREPFGYGYTF.